The rows below give T cell receptor beta chains drawn from one sample of a study of blood T cell repertoires in COVID-19. TCRdb keeps only in-frame clones here, not all; method: immunoSEQ multiplex PCR. The sample yields approximately 350,000 clones, about 90% seen once. The sequencing sample was made of peripheral blood. The receptors here all came from a man aged 40-55 years with acute or convalescent COVID-19. Both conserved end residues are part of each CDR3. The D gene is left open where the match is weak. Some rows have no size entry. The others give once, few or many, or a class for an expanded clone.

v_gene: TRBV6-5; d_gene: NA; abundance: NA; j_gene: TRBJ1-1; CDR3nt: TGTGCCATATCCCGGGGGGAAGCTTTCTTT; CDR3aa: CAISRGEAFF
v_gene: TRBV6-5; d_gene: NA; abundance: NA; j_gene: TRBJ1-2; CDR3nt: TGTGCCAGCAGTTACTCGGGGGCTAGTGGCTACACCTTC; CDR3aa: CASSYSGASGYTF
v_gene: TRBV6-1; d_gene: NA; abundance: NA; j_gene: TRBJ2-5; CDR3nt: TGTGCCAGCAGTGAAGCAATACTTGGGACCCAGTACTTC; CDR3aa: CASSEAILGTQYF
v_gene: TRBV7-6; d_gene: NA; abundance: NA; j_gene: TRBJ2-7; CDR3nt: TGTGCCAGCAGCTTAAGAGGGGGTATCGGCTACGAGCAGTACTTC; CDR3aa: CASSLRGGIGYEQYF
v_gene: TRBV28; d_gene: TRBD2; abundance: NA; j_gene: TRBJ2-3; CDR3nt: TGTGCCAGCAGTTTAGCAGCGGGGGGCACAGATACGCAGTATTTT; CDR3aa: CASSLAAGGTDTQYF
v_gene: TRBV27; d_gene: NA; abundance: NA; j_gene: TRBJ2-1; CDR3nt: TGTGCCAGCAGCTCGGGCCGGGGGAATGAGCAGTTCTTC; CDR3aa: CASSSGRGNEQFF
v_gene: TRBV5-6; d_gene: NA; abundance: NA; j_gene: TRBJ1-1; CDR3nt: TGTGCCAGCAGCTTGTGGGGCAGGGCTGAGTTGAACACTGAAGCTTTCTTT; CDR3aa: CASSLWGRAELNTEAFF
v_gene: TRBV11-3; d_gene: TRBD2; abundance: NA; j_gene: TRBJ2-7; CDR3nt: TGTGCCAGCAGCCCAAGACTAGCGGGTGGCGAGCAGTACTTC; CDR3aa: CASSPRLAGGEQYF
v_gene: TRBV27; d_gene: NA; abundance: NA; j_gene: TRBJ2-2; CDR3nt: TGTGCCAGCAGTCCCCAGGTCGGGGGGCGGAACACCGGGGAGCTGTTTTTT; CDR3aa: CASSPQVGGRNTGELFF
v_gene: TRBV27; d_gene: NA; abundance: once; j_gene: TRBJ2-1; CDR3nt: TGTGCCAGCAGTTTGAGTAGGGGGATTAGGCAGTTCTTC; CDR3aa: CASSLSRGIRQFF
v_gene: TRBV6-2/TRBV6-3; d_gene: TRBD1; abundance: NA; j_gene: TRBJ1-1; CDR3nt: TGTGCCAGCAGTTACGACAGGGTTTTAAGTATGAACACTGAAGCTTTCTTT; CDR3aa: CASSYDRVLSMNTEAFF
v_gene: TRBV19; d_gene: NA; abundance: NA; j_gene: TRBJ1-1; CDR3nt: TGTGCCAGTAGTGTTTCCAGGGTAGCGGACACTGAAGCTTTCTTT; CDR3aa: CASSVSRVADTEAFF
v_gene: TRBV7-9; d_gene: NA; abundance: NA; j_gene: TRBJ2-1; CDR3nt: TGTGCCAGCAGCTTAGTACGGGGTTACAGTGAGCAGTTCTTC; CDR3aa: CASSLVRGYSEQFF
v_gene: TRBV11-2; d_gene: NA; abundance: NA; j_gene: TRBJ1-1; CDR3nt: TGTGCCAGCAGCGCTTCCAGGGGGAACACTGAAGCTTTCTTT; CDR3aa: CASSASRGNTEAFF
v_gene: TRBV11-3; d_gene: NA; abundance: NA; j_gene: TRBJ2-5; CDR3nt: TGTGCCAGCAGCTTAGATTTCTACGAAGAGACCCAGTACTTC; CDR3aa: CASSLDFYEETQYF
v_gene: TRBV5-5; d_gene: NA; abundance: NA; j_gene: TRBJ1-1; CDR3nt: TGTGCCAGCAGCCCCCAGGGATATGAAGCTTTCTTT; CDR3aa: CASSPQGYEAFF
v_gene: TRBV6-5; d_gene: TRBD1; abundance: NA; j_gene: TRBJ1-2; CDR3nt: TGTGCCAGCAGATACCTCGGGACAGGGCACGATGGCTACACCTTC; CDR3aa: CASRYLGTGHDGYTF
v_gene: TRBV3-1/TRBV3-2; d_gene: NA; abundance: NA; j_gene: TRBJ1-6; CDR3nt: TGTGCCAGCAGCGCGGGATTCGGGAATAATTCACCCCTCCACTTT; CDR3aa: CASSAGFGNNSPLHF
v_gene: TRBV5-4; d_gene: NA; abundance: NA; j_gene: TRBJ2-5; CDR3nt: TGTGCCAGCAGCTTGGGCGGGAAAGAGACCCAGTACTTC; CDR3aa: CASSLGGKETQYF
v_gene: TRBV19; d_gene: TRBD1; abundance: NA; j_gene: TRBJ2-7; CDR3nt: TGTGCCAGTAGTATCGGACAGGGGTTGGGCGAGCAGTACTTC; CDR3aa: CASSIGQGLGEQYF
v_gene: TRBV27; d_gene: TRBD1; abundance: NA; j_gene: TRBJ1-5; CDR3nt: TGTGCCAGCAGAATAACCTGGACAGGGCCGAATCAGCCCCAGCATTTT; CDR3aa: CASRITWTGPNQPQHF
v_gene: TRBV7-6; d_gene: NA; abundance: NA; j_gene: TRBJ2-6; CDR3nt: TGTGCCAGCAGCCCATCTGGGGCCAACGTCCTGACTTTC; CDR3aa: CASSPSGANVLTF
v_gene: TRBV5-1; d_gene: TRBD1; abundance: NA; j_gene: TRBJ2-7; CDR3nt: TGCGCCAGCAGCTCGGGCGTTGGGACAGGGTTCGGTAGTTACCCCTACGAGCAGTACTTC; CDR3aa: CASSSGVGTGFGSYPYEQYF
v_gene: TRBV3-1/TRBV3-2; d_gene: TRBD2; abundance: NA; j_gene: TRBJ2-3; CDR3nt: TGTGCCAGCAGCCAAGCCGGGGGGGATACGCAGTATTTT; CDR3aa: CASSQAGGDTQYF
v_gene: TRBV15; d_gene: NA; abundance: NA; j_gene: TRBJ1-2; CDR3nt: TGTGCCACCACCCACTCGGGCTATGGCTACACCTTC; CDR3aa: CATTHSGYGYTF
v_gene: TRBV7-9; d_gene: NA; abundance: few; j_gene: TRBJ2-2; CDR3nt: TGTGCCAGCAGCCTGGGACAGGAACTAGCGGGCGGGGAGCTGTTTTTT; CDR3aa: CASSLGQELAGGELFF
v_gene: TRBV11-3; d_gene: TRBD2; abundance: NA; j_gene: TRBJ2-1; CDR3nt: TGTGCCAGCAGCTTAGTGTCTAGCGGGGGGCGGGATGAGCAGTTCTTC; CDR3aa: CASSLVSSGGRDEQFF
v_gene: TRBV19; d_gene: NA; abundance: NA; j_gene: TRBJ1-2; CDR3nt: TGTGCCAGTAGTCTTGACAGGTTTGGCTACACCTTC; CDR3aa: CASSLDRFGYTF
v_gene: TRBV30; d_gene: NA; abundance: NA; j_gene: TRBJ1-2; CDR3nt: TGTGCCTGGAGTCCCAGACTGTATGGCTACACCTTC; CDR3aa: CAWSPRLYGYTF
v_gene: TRBV27; d_gene: NA; abundance: NA; j_gene: TRBJ2-7; CDR3nt: TGTGCCAGCAGTTTATCAGGGGTCGAGCAGTACTTC; CDR3aa: CASSLSGVEQYF
v_gene: TRBV7-9; d_gene: NA; abundance: NA; j_gene: TRBJ1-1; CDR3nt: TGTGCCAGCAGCGCCGGAGGAAACACTGAAGCTTTCTTT; CDR3aa: CASSAGGNTEAFF
v_gene: TRBV7-8; d_gene: TRBD1; abundance: NA; j_gene: TRBJ2-7; CDR3nt: TGTGCCAGCAGCTCGTGGGACAGGGCCCACGAGCAGTACTTC; CDR3aa: CASSSWDRAHEQYF
v_gene: TRBV27; d_gene: NA; abundance: NA; j_gene: TRBJ2-3; CDR3nt: TGTGCCAGCAGCGACCGGGGATTAAGTGGCACAGATACGCAGTATTTT; CDR3aa: CASSDRGLSGTDTQYF
v_gene: TRBV12-2; d_gene: NA; abundance: NA; j_gene: TRBJ2-1; CDR3nt: TGTGCAAGTCGCTTAGCTTTCGGGGGACTAGCGGAAAAGGCCTACAATGAGCAGTTCTTC; CDR3aa: CASRLAFGGLAEKAYNEQFF
v_gene: TRBV27; d_gene: TRBD1; abundance: NA; j_gene: TRBJ2-5; CDR3nt: TGTGCCAGCAGACCAGGACAGGGCTTGATCCAAGAGACCCAGTACTTC; CDR3aa: CASRPGQGLIQETQYF
v_gene: TRBV27; d_gene: NA; abundance: NA; j_gene: TRBJ1-1; CDR3nt: TGTGCCAGTCGGAGGGGGAACACTGAAGCTTTCTTT; CDR3aa: CASRRGNTEAFF
v_gene: TRBV19; d_gene: TRBD1; abundance: NA; j_gene: TRBJ2-7; CDR3nt: TGTGCCAGTAGTGGGGGACAGGGGTTTCGGTTGTACTTC; CDR3aa: CASSGGQGFRLYF